This T cell receptor (beta chain) was retrieved from a study of CXCR3-negative and CXCR3-positive naive CD8 T cells. Study context: Summed over all libraries, TRB reads came to 110 million to 150 million, with about 1.5 +/- 0.3 million per library. Study conclusions and caveats: CXCR3-negative and CXCR3-positive naive cells shared comparable TRBV-TRBJ usage, but memory cells did not. TCR strength was inferred from TRB CDR3 properties, while surface CD5 was comparable between naive subsets. Expression of CXCR3 was partially reduced after cryopreservation, and fresh PBMCs were used in most assays.

Looked up from germline, CDR1 is SQVTM and CDR2 is ANQGSEA. The CDR3 is 13 residues long. As for this clonotype: Its antigen is not identified.

Researchers prepared the TRB cDNA libraries using 5' RACE with UMI labels. TCRdb reprocessed the 5' RACE reads, keeping one entry per CDR3 protein, no DNA. This sample's table reports approximately 52,000 distinct CDR3 sequences. The sequenced sample consisted of memory CD8+ T cells from blood. The source of this sequence is a human donor in good health. Some clones in this sample may be carry-over from other donors' samples. V is TRBV29-1 and J is TRBJ2-3; TCRdb's D gene call, TRBD2, goes unchecked for lack of DNA. CDR3 region: CSVDRESQDTQYF.